A single sample gave rise to the 25 T cell receptor beta chains below, sequenced in a study of shared clonotypes between healthy human individuals. Generated by immunoSEQ multiplex PCR, the TCRdb table keeps only in-frame clones and is missing some. Among over a million clones listed, about three quarters were seen once. Sequences were obtained from memory CD4+ T cells sorted from blood. The subset: CD45RA-negative fraction. All receptors derive from a man aged 18 to 30 in good health.

The chain combines TRBV11-2 with TRBJ2-7; weak D call: TRBD1 (5 bases). The length of the CDR3 is 14 residues. Germline V gene sequence: CDR1 SGHAT, CDR2 FQNNGV. Deletions cut 3 bases from V and 1 base from J, with 10 bases between. CDR3 protein: CASSFPKGSYEQYF. Written as DNA, the CDR3 is TGTGCCAGCAGCTTTCCTAAGGGGTCCTACGAGCAGTACTTC.

This clone was recorded a few times. V and J are TRBV5-6 and TRBJ2-2; either TRBD1 or TRBD2 may fit D (6 bases each). Trimming left V 2 bases short and J 5 bases short, with 13 bases between. Germline V CDR1 and CDR2: SGHDT, YYEEEE. This CDR3 is built from 15 residues. DNA for the CDR3: TGTGCCAGCAGCTTAATTGGAGGGGGGACCGGGGAGCTGTTTTTT. Translated: CASSLIGGGTGELFF.

To note about this clone: At one end, the junction sequence differs from germline, possibly due to a read error. This chain connects TRBV11-1 to TRBJ2-7, with TRBD2 matching 8 bases. This CDR3 contains 15 residues. CDR1 is SGHAT and CDR2 is FQDESV in the germline V gene (reference sequence). DNA for the CDR3: TGTGCCAGCAGCGTAGCGGGGAGGAAGACCTACGAGCAGTACTTC. It codes for CASSVAGRKTYEQYF.

The CDR3 loop reads CAWSVYGGNSGNTIYF. The CDR3 nucleotides are TGTGCCTGGAGTGTGTATGGGGGGAACTCTGGAAACACCATATATTTT. V is TRBV30 and J is TRBJ1-3, with TRBD1 as a possible D gene (5 bases). Per the germline V gene, CDR1 is GTSNPN and CDR2 is SVGIG (reference sequence). V was shortened by 0 bases and J by 0 bases, with 12 bases between the two germline ends. The CDR3 covers 16 residues.

J is TRBJ1-2 and V is TRBV28; D not resolved. Germline CDR1 and CDR2: MDHEN and SYDVKM. V lost 9 bases and J 7 bases, leaving 9 bases between the germline ends. This CDR3 spans 10 amino acids. CDR3 protein: CASGERGYTF. In DNA, the CDR3 is TGTGCCAGTGGGGAACGTGGCTACACCTTC.

This chain links TRBV2 with TRBJ2-2; 7 nucleotides align to TRBD1. J was trimmed by 6 bases and V by 10 bases; bases with no gene match: 11. Germline CDR1 SNHLY, CDR2 FYNNEI. The CDR3 length is 14 residues. CDR3: CATHPTGFAGELFF. CDR3 sequence (DNA): TGTGCCACCCACCCGACAGGGTTCGCCGGGGAGCTGTTTTTT. Variable domain in full (rest from reference TRBV2 and TRBJ2-2): EPEVTQTPSHQVTQMGQEVILRCVPISNHLYFYWYRQILGQKVEFLVSFYNNEISEKSEIFDDQFSVERPDGSNFTLKIRSTKLEDSAMYFCATHPTGFAGELFFGEGSRLTVL.

This clone has only one observation. This chain links TRBV6-5 with TRBJ1-2, with 9 bases that match TRBD1. The CDR3 is 15 amino acids. V lost 7 bases, J lost 7 bases, and 13 bases stayed unmatched. Germline CDR1 reads MNHEY; CDR2 reads SVGAGI. The CDR3 sequence is CASTRDREASSGYTF. The CDR3 coding sequence is TGTGCCAGCACCAGGGACAGGGAAGCAAGCTCTGGCTACACCTTC.

The CDR3 loop is CASRLGGAYFDTQYF. The CDR3 DNA reads as TGCGCCAGCCGATTAGGGGGCGCTTACTTTGATACGCAGTATTTT. The rearrangement joins TRBV5-1 to TRBJ2-3; the match to TRBD1 covers 7 bases. This CDR3 region has 15 residues. Germline lookup yields CDR1 SGHRS and CDR2 YFSETQ. Trimming removed 7 bases from V and 6 bases from J; junction bases left unmatched: 14.

This clone occurred once. A read error is possible here, since a much larger clone lies one base away. The chain uses TRBV5-6 and TRBJ2-3; unclear D gene. This CDR3 has 14 amino acids. The germline gives CDR1 SGHDT, CDR2 YYEEEE. In DNA, the CDR3 is TGTGTCAGCAGCTTGCTACGAGTCACAGATACGCAGTATTTT. This translates into CVSSLLRVTDTQYF.

A few counts support this clone. The chain couples TRBV28 to TRBJ1-1; 7 positions agree with TRBD1. The CDR3 length is 13 residues. Germline CDR1 MDHEN, CDR2 SYDVKM. CDR3 nucleotide sequence: TGTGTCACGTCGGACAGGCGGAACACTGAAGCTTTCTTT. This encodes CVTSDRRNTEAFF.

This clone has a handful of counts. The rearrangement joins TRBV2 to TRBJ2-2; no clear D. CDR3 length: 13 residues. Germline values: CDR1 SNHLY, CDR2 FYNNEI. Trimming stripped 2 bases from V and 8 bases from J, with 9 bases between. CDR3 in amino acids: CASSEQTRGELFF. CDR3 bases: TGTGCCAGCAGTGAACAGACCCGGGGGGAGCTGTTTTTT.

V is TRBV11-2 and J is TRBJ1-1; no firm D call. Germline CDR1 is SGHAT and CDR2 is FQNNGV. The V gene lost 3 bases and the J gene lost 8 bases, with 13 bases spanning the gap. CDR3 length: 13 amino acids. The CDR3: CASSLSYVGEAFF. The CDR3 DNA is TGTGCCAGCAGCTTGAGTTATGTAGGGGAAGCTTTCTTT.

The rearrangement uses TRBV9 and TRBJ1-6; perhaps TRBD1 as D (6 bases). Deletions cut 3 bases from V and 4 bases from J, with 14 bases between. The CDR3 totals 16 residues. In germline, CDR1 is SGDLS, CDR2 YYNGEE. The CDR3 coding sequence is TGTGCCAGCAGCGCCCGACAAGGGGGTTATAATTCACCCCTCCACTTT. Translated, it gives CASSARQGGYNSPLHF.

The chain recombines TRBV7-8 with TRBJ2-3, with 8 bases matching TRBD2. The germline CDR1 and CDR2 sequences are SGHVS and FQNEAQ. Trimming cost V 4 bases and J 1 base; bases outside gene matches: 7. The CDR3 spans 16 residues. The CDR3 DNA follows: TGTGCCAGCAGCTCAACGAAGACTAGCGGCACAGATACGCAGTATTTT. Its translation: CASSSTKTSGTDTQYF.

This clone was found a few times. The rearrangement links TRBV7-6 to TRBJ1-1; D is unresolved. V dropped 10 bases and J dropped 4 bases, with 10 bases sitting between them. CDR3 length: 11 amino acids. Germline V gene lookup returns CDR1 SGHVS and CDR2 FNYEAQ. CDR3 sequence reads: CAIQSPTEAFF. CDR3 nucleotide sequence: TGTGCCATACAGAGTCCCACTGAAGCTTTCTTT.

V is TRBV30 and J is TRBJ1-2, with D unclear. Germline V gene sequence: CDR1 GTSNPN, CDR2 SVGIG (reference sequence). The CDR3 totals 13 residues. Trimming shortened V by 4 bases and J by 4 bases, and 13 bases separated the two germline ends. For the CDR3, the DNA is TGTGCCTGGACTCGTGGTGGCGGCTATGGCTACACCTTC. Translated, it gives CAWTRGGGYGYTF.

This clone was counted only a few times. This rearrangement joins TRBV5-1 to TRBJ2-5; no clear D gene. The CDR3 is made up of 15 amino acids. From germline, CDR1 is SGHRS and CDR2 YFSETQ. Trimming stripped 0 bases from V and 2 bases from J, with 11 bases between. CDR3 nucleotide sequence: TGCGCCAGCAGCTTGGCCGCAGGACCTCAAGAGACCCAGTACTTC. Its protein product is CASSLAAGPQETQYF. Full variable domain (missing parts from reference TRBV5-1 and TRBJ2-5): KAGVTQTPRYLIKTRGQQVTLSCSPISGHRSVSWYQQTPGQGLQFLFEYFSETQRNKGNFPGRFSGRQFSNSRSEMNVSTLELGDSALYLCASSLAAGPQETQYFGPGTRLLVL.

CDR3 sequence: CASSPQVLALGQNQYF. CDR3 coding DNA: TGTGCCAGCAGCCCCCAGGTCTTGGCCTTAGGGCAGAATCAGTACTTC. J is TRBJ2-4 and V is TRBV11-2; D call uncertain. This CDR3 has 16 amino acids. Germline CDR1 is SGHAT and CDR2 is FQNNGV. Trimming shortened V by 5 bases and J by 12 bases, and 26 bases separated the two germline ends.

This chain joins TRBV11-2 and TRBJ2-3, with 13 bases lining up with TRBD2. Trimming at V came to 4 bases and at J to 7 bases, leaving 5 bases not matched to a gene. The CDR3 covers 15 residues. Germline V gives CDR1 SGHAT, CDR2 FQNNGV. CDR3 sequence: CASSSGLAGRNTQYF. CDR3 nucleotides: TGTGCCAGCAGCTCGGGACTAGCGGGGAGGAATACGCAGTATTTT. Based on the CDR3 plus reference TRBV11-2 and TRBJ2-3, the full variable domain is EAGVAQSPRYKIIEKRQSVAFWCNPISGHATLYWYQQILGQGPKLLIQFQNNGVVDDSQLPKDRFSAERLKGVDSTLKIQPAKLEDSAVYLCASSSGLAGRNTQYFGPGTRLTVL.

The chain couples TRBV7-9 to TRBJ2-7; D possibly corresponds to TRBD1 (6 bases). CDR3 length equals 14 residues. V lost 5 bases to trimming and J lost 4 bases, with 15 bases between them. Looked up from germline, CDR1 is SEHNR and CDR2 is FQNEAQ (reference sequence). The CDR3 is CASSGNRDKYEQYF. The CDR3 nucleotides read TGTGCCAGCAGCGGAAACAGGGATAAGTACGAGCAGTACTTC.

This clone was detected ten times or more. The V and J genes are TRBV6-1 and TRBJ2-7, with 12 nucleotides matching TRBD1. From germline, CDR1 is MNHNS and CDR2 SASEGT. The CDR3 has 15 residues. The V and J ends lost 3 bases and 6 bases, in that order; junction bases with no gene match: 6. In DNA form, the CDR3 reads TGTGCCAGCAGTGAGTGGGGACAGGGGGCGGCCGAGCAGTACTTC. Its protein is CASSEWGQGAAEQYF.

The chain couples TRBV27 to TRBJ2-3, with D perhaps given as TRBD1 or TRBD2 (5 bases each). V was cut by 10 bases and J by 7 bases, with 24 bases left in between. CDR3 length equals 15 residues. Germline-derived CDR1 and CDR2 are MNHEY and SMNVEV (reference sequence). DNA of the CDR3: TGTGCCACCCGCTCCGGGGCTAGCATCATGAATACGCAGTATTTT. Its protein is CATRSGASIMNTQYF.

V gene TRBV27 combines with J gene TRBJ2-2, with unresolved D. CDR3 size: 16 residues. Between the trimmed V and J ends, which lost 2 bases and 1 base, there was a span of 11 bases. Germline CDR1 MNHEY, CDR2 SMNVEV (reference sequence). CDR3 sequence (DNA): TGTGCCAGCAGTTTAGTAGGCAGGTGGAACACCGGGGAGCTGTTTTTT. It codes for CASSLVGRWNTGELFF.

V usage is TRBV7-2 and J usage is TRBJ2-5; D gene unclear. The V gene's germline CDR1 is SGHTA and CDR2 FQGNSA. V was clipped by 3 bases and J by 4 bases, with 9 bases between them. The CDR3 consists of 13 residues. The CDR3 DNA reads as TGTGCCAGCAGCTTCGGCCGGGTAGAGACCCAGTACTTC. Amino acids: CASSFGRVETQYF. Full variable domain (rest looked up from reference TRBV7-2 and TRBJ2-5): GAGVSQSPSNKVTEKGKDVELRCDPISGHTALYWYRQSLGQGLEFLIYFQGNSAPDKSGLPSDRFSAERTGGSVSTLTIQRTQQEDSAVYLCASSFGRVETQYFGPGTRLLVL.

The chain recombines TRBV27 with TRBJ1-1, with D maybe TRBD1 (5 bases). The V gene lost 3 bases and the J gene lost 10 bases, with 15 bases spanning the gap. Germline V gene sequence: CDR1 MNHEY, CDR2 SMNVEV (reference sequence). The CDR3 is made up of 13 amino acids. The CDR3 bases are TGTGCCAGCAGTTTTAGCTCAGGGAAGGGAGCTTTCTTT. Translated: CASSFSSGKGAFF.